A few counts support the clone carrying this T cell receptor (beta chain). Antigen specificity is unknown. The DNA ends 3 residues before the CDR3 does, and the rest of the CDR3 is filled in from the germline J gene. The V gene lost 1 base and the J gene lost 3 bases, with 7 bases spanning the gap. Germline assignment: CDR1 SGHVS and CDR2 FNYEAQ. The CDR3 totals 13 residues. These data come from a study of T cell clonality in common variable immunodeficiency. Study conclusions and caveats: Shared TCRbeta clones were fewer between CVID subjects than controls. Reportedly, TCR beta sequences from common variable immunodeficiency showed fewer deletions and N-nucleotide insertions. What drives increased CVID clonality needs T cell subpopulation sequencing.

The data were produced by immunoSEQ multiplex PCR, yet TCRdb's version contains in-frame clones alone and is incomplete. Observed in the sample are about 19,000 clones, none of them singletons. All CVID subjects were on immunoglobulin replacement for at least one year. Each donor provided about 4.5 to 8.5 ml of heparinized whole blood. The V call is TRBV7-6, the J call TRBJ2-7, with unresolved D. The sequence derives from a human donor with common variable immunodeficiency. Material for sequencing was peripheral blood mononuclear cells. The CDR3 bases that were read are TGTGCCAGCAGCTTAGACCAACTCTACGAG. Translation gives CASSLDQLYE. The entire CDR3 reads CASSLDQLYEQYF. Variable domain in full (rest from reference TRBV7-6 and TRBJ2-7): GAGVSQSPRYKVTKRGQDVALRCDPISGHVSLYWYRQALGQGPEFLTYFNYEAQQDKSGLPNDRFSAERPEGSISTLTIQRTEQRDSAMYRCASSLDQLYEQYFGPGTRLTVT.